This T cell receptor (beta chain) was documented in a study of Ad26.COV2.S vaccination and SARS-CoV-2 variants. About this clone itself: The antigen is undetermined.

This sample's treatment: 15 to 20 received Ad26.COV2.S at low or high dose, single or two shots; 5 received placebo; per-sample allocation not given. Sampling happened 63 days after the first vaccine or placebo injection. At a Boston site, the person donating was an adult of 18-55 years. Study-level findings and limits: Spike-specific TCR breadth ran higher among vaccine recipients than placebo recipients.

The table came from immunoSEQ multiplex PCR; TCRdb's copy has only in-frame clones and leaves some out. The repertoire holds some 520,000 clones, with approximately 88% as singletons. CDR3 length: 13 residues. The V and J ends lost 3 bases and 0 bases respectively, with 5 bases between them. In germline, CDR1 is MNHNY, CDR2 SVGAGI (reference sequence). The clonotype originates from a person between 18 and 65 years old who received the Ad26.COV2.S COVID-19 vaccine or a placebo. The sequencing used peripheral blood, collected in a trial of Ad26.COV2.S vaccine versus placebo. The chain has TRBV6-6 and TRBJ1-2; D gene ambiguous. The CDR3 loop is CASSYPTNYGYTF. CDR3 nucleotides: TGTGCCAGCAGTTATCCGACTAACTATGGCTACACCTTC.